This T cell receptor beta chain was observed in a study of CD8+ T cells in alopecia areata. Turning to the study itself: Each day, treated patients took oral tofacitinib twice, at 5 to 10 mg per dose. Tofacitinib ran 6 to 18 months, followed by 6 months off drug. Study-wide results and caveats: Normal scalp had lower clonality than lesional scalp, with alopecia totalis/universalis lesions showing this most strongly.

The sequencing template was cDNA reverse transcribed from extracted RNA. Clones were sequenced by immunoSEQ multiplex PCR, and TCRdb holds only the in-frame ones, with some missing. This sample has about 140,000 clones, with roughly 53% found just once. Only a few counts were recorded for this clone. Its antigen is undetermined. Collected material from alopecia areata patients comprised lesional scalp punch biopsies and peripheral blood. This material consisted of CD4+ T cells sorted from blood, taken at week 0. The origin of this receptor is a human donor with alopecia areata.

The chain's CDR3 is CAWSQWGGYNEQFF. The CDR3 region has the DNA TGTGCCTGGAGTCAGTGGGGGGGGTACAATGAGCAGTTCTTC. The chain combines TRBV30 with TRBJ2-1; 7 bases agree with TRBD2. CDR1 is GTSNPN and CDR2 is SVGIG in the germline V gene (reference sequence). This CDR3 has 14 amino acids. The ends lost 2 bases at V and 4 bases at J; junction bases unmatched: 5.